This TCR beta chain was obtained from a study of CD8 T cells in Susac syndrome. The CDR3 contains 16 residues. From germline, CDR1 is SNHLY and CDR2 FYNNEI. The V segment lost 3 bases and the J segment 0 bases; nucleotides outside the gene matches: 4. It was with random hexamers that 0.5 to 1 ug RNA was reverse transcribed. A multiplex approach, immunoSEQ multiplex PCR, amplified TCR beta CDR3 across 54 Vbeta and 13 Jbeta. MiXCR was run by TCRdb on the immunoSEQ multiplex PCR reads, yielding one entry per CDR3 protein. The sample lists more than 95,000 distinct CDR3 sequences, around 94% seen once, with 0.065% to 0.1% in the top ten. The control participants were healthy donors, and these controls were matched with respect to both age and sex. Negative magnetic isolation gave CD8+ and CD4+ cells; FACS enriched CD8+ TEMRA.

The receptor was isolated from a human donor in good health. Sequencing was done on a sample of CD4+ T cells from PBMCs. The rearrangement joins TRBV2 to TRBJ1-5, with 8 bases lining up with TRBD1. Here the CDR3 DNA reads TGTGCCAGCAGTGATCGGACAGGGAGTAGCAATCAGCCCCAGCATTTT. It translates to CASSDRTGSSNQPQHF. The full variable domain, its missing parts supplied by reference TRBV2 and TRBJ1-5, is EPEVTQTPSHQVTQMGQEVILRCVPISNHLYFYWYRQILGQKVEFLVSFYNNEISEKSEIFDDQFSVERPDGSNFTLKIRSTKLEDSAMYFCASSDRTGSSNQPQHFGDGTRLSIL.